This TCR beta chain is drawn from a study of blood T cell repertoires in COVID-19. Profiled with immunoSEQ multiplex PCR; TCRdb holds only in-frame clones, not every one. Found here are more than 150,000 clones, about 88% of them singletons; the top ten hold more than 6.5%. The CDR3 is 12 amino acids. Trimming pared 3 bases from V and 4 bases from J, leaving 3 bases between. Germline CDR1 reads MDHEN; CDR2 reads SYDVKM. The sample taken for sequencing was PBMCs or T cells enriched from blood (not recorded which). This sequence originates from a woman in her 50s who had recovered from COVID-19. The chain couples TRBV28 to TRBJ1-4; D gene ambiguous. The CDR3 here is CASSFLNEKLFF. DNA for the CDR3: TGTGCCAGCAGTTTCCTTAATGAAAAACTGTTTTTT.